The TCR beta chain under discussion was sequenced for a study of graft-versus-host responses after intestinal transplantation. Assay: immunoSEQ multiplex PCR; the TCRdb copy retains only in-frame clones and omits some. Of approximately 86,000 clones in the sample, roughly 89% were seen once. Findings of the study overall: Circulating GvH clone levels at their peak were associated with HvG declines (early post-transplant).

A note on this clone: Antigen: not known.

CDR3 length: 13 amino acids. From germline, CDR1 is SQVTM and CDR2 ANQGSEA. The V gene end was trimmed by 4 bases and the J gene end by 3 bases; junction bases not matched to a gene: 2. Sequencing used unstimulated CD4+ T cells sorted from spleen or lymph node cells, obtained before intestinal transplant. The chain is built from TRBV29-1 and TRBJ1-2; TRBD1 aligns across 10 bases. This TCR was sampled from a human donor who received an intestinal transplant. The DNA of the CDR3 is TGCAGCGTTGGGGGGACAGGGGACTATGGCTACACCTTC. It specifies CSVGGTGDYGYTF.